A single T cell receptor beta chain is shown here with its context. This clone's antigen is unknown. Base qualities are not at hand, and no much larger clone is one base apart. The roughly 100 tumor samples underwent high-throughput TCR profiling using ImmunoSEQ. In the paper's pipeline: Repertoire diversity metrics included richness (unique productive sequences), clonality, evenness and relatedness; Bhattacharyya coefficient assessed similarity between samples. Conclusions stayed consistent in a sensitivity analysis that left out TCRs with fewer than two reads. TCRdb mirrors the immuneACCESS table, restricted to in-frame sequences. Some clones are absent from its copies; in checked studies, under half trace to an unresolved V gene, and the reason for the others is unknown. V, J and clone size reflect that table, while D and trimming were determined from the DNA. This sample lists fewer than 2,000 clones; more than 75% were detected once. The ten top clones hold roughly 5% of the sample.

The sample is drawn from a study of high-grade serous ovarian cancer treatment subgroups (dated by TCRdb to the early 2020s). At the level of the whole study: A mean of roughly 15,000 reads and 6,000 to 8,500 unique TCR beta rearrangements per sample was generated by sequencing. One primary tumor sample and two metastatic tumor samples were contributed by each patient, so that 90 samples were obtained in total. The study profiled TCR beta repertoires in high-grade serous ovarian cancer patients grouped by complete gross resection or neoadjuvant chemotherapy response under a laparoscopic triage algorithm. The cohort comprised approximately 30 patients: approximately ten with no residual disease after primary surgery (R0), approximately ten excellent NACT responders, and approximately ten poor NACT responders. What the research found in general, with its limitations: TCR clonal relatedness showed a positive correlation with neoantigen level and a trend toward positive correlation with copy number variation and mutation load from whole-genome sequencing. Bulk tumor TCR sequencing lacked spatial information, limiting insight into HGSC tumor complexity and diversity. Repertoire similarity ranging from roughly 0.11 to 0.79 was observed between tumors from the same patient, whereas almost no similarity was observed between different patients. TCR repertoire analyses were focused on CDR3, and CDR1 and CDR2 were not analyzed.

Collection of tumor samples took place before definitive surgery or chemotherapy. The MD Anderson Biospecimen Extraction Resource handled genomic DNA extraction, while the MD Anderson Cancer Genomics Laboratory carried out the TCR sequencing. Specimen: tumor tissue. This clonotype was obtained from a human donor with high-grade serous ovarian cancer.

The CDR3 reads as follows: CASSEGMGTSGNEQFF. The nucleotide sequence is TGTGCCAGCAGTGAGGGCATGGGGACTAGCGGGAATGAGCAGTTCTTC. This sequence uses TRBV6-4 and TRBJ2-1; TRBD2 fits 12 bases in the junction. Per the germline V gene, MRHNA is the CDR1 and SNTAGT is the CDR2. V is trimmed back by 3 bases and J by 7 bases, and the junction contains 7 bases that no gene match accounts for. The CDR3 goes from the cysteine to the phenylalanine over 16 residues. Of all the DNA, just the CDR3 is kept, 48 bases in frame from base 1.